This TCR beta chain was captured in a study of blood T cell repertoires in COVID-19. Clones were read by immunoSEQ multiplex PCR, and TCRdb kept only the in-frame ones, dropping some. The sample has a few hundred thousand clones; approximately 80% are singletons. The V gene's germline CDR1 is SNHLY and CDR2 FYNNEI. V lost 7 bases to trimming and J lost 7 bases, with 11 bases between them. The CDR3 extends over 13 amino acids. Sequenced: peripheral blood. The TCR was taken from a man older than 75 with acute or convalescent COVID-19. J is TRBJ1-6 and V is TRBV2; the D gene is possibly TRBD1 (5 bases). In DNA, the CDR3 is TGTGCCAGCATGGCGGGGCCAAATTCACCCCTCCACTTT. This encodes CASMAGPNSPLHF. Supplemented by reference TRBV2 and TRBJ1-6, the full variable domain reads EPEVTQTPSHQVTQMGQEVILRCVPISNHLYFYWYRQILGQKVEFLVSFYNNEISEKSEIFDDQFSVERPDGSNFTLKIRSTKLEDSAMYFCASMAGPNSPLHFGNGTRLTVT.